Shown below are 28 T cell receptor beta chains from a single sample sequenced in a study of PD-L1 blockade in urothelial cancer. Here immunoSEQ multiplex PCR was the method, and the copy in TCRdb shows in-frame clones only, minus some. The data show approximately 79,000 clones, less than 95% seen once. As to time point: peripheral blood 6 weeks after treatment start. The sequences come from PBMCs, collected around atezolizumab (anti-PD-L1) treatment. These receptors all come from a woman older than 75 with urothelial cancer.

The V call is TRBV7-3, the J call TRBJ2-1; 14 bases are shared with TRBD2. Germline V lookup: CDR1 SGHTA, CDR2 FQGTGA. V shed 4 bases and J 11 bases; nucleotides not matched to a gene: 4. The CDR3 length is 14 residues. CDR3 region: CASSSGLAGEKQFF. The CDR3 coding sequence is TGTGCCAGCAGCTCGGGACTAGCGGGAGAGAAGCAGTTCTTC. Full variable domain (outside the CDR3, taken from reference TRBV7-3 and TRBJ2-1): GAGVSQTPSNKVTEKGKYVELRCDPISGHTALYWYRQSLGQGPEFLIYFQGTGAADDSGLPNDRFFAVRPEGSVSTLKIQRTERGDSAVYLCASSSGLAGEKQFFGPGTRLTVL.

The chain joins TRBV6-5 to TRBJ1-2; maybe TRBD1 (5 bases). This CDR3 contains 15 residues. Germline V lookup: CDR1 MNHEY, CDR2 SVGAGI. V was clipped by 2 bases and J by 7 bases, with 17 bases between them. As DNA, the CDR3 is TGTGCCAGCAGTTACGGGGCGACCACTCCGGGTGGCTACACCTTC. It yields the protein CASSYGATTPGGYTF.

The chain joins TRBV25-1 to TRBJ1-5; weak D call: TRBD1 (5 bases). V was cut by 3 bases and J by 4 bases, with 7 bases left in between. Per the germline V gene, CDR1 is MGHDK and CDR2 is SYGVNS. This CDR3 spans 13 amino acids. The CDR3 DNA is TGTGCCAGCAGTGATGGGGGGAATCAGCCCCAGCATTTT. Its translation is CASSDGGNQPQHF.

The chain uses TRBV27 and TRBJ2-7, with D perhaps TRBD1 (5 bases). The CDR3 has 16 amino acids. Trimming removed 5 bases from V and 0 bases from J, with 17 bases in between. The germline V gene has CDR1 MNHEY and CDR2 SMNVEV (reference sequence). CDR3 sequence reads: CASSVTQGFGSYEQYF. The CDR3 DNA sequence: TGTGCCAGCAGTGTAACCCAGGGATTCGGCTCCTACGAGCAGTACTTC.

The chain couples TRBV2 to TRBJ2-1; 10 bases are a match to TRBD2. The V gene's germline CDR1 is SNHLY and CDR2 FYNNEI. V shed 6 bases, J shed 0 bases, and the junction held 11 bases outside the gene matches. The CDR3 consists of 18 residues. This CDR3 is CASRSSGSGGSSYNEQFF. The CDR3, as DNA: TGTGCCAGCAGGTCTAGCGGGAGTGGGGGGAGCTCCTACAATGAGCAGTTCTTC.

This rearrangement joins TRBV27 to TRBJ2-7, with TRBD1 as a possible D gene (6 bases). CDR1 is MNHEY and CDR2 is SMNVEV in the germline V gene (reference sequence). The germline V and J ends were trimmed by 2 bases and 2 bases, with 19 bases remaining between them. This CDR3 contains 17 residues. The CDR3, as DNA: TGTGCCAGCAGTTTAACGACACAACCGGACAGAACCTACGAGCAGTACTTC. This translates into CASSLTTQPDRTYEQYF.

The chain links TRBV28 to TRBJ2-3, with 12 bases matching TRBD2. Germline-derived CDR1 and CDR2 are MDHEN and SYDVKM. The CDR3 runs to 16 residues. V shed 8 bases, J shed 4 bases, and the junction held 10 bases outside the gene matches. The CDR3 is CASEPTSGSGADTQYF. The CDR3 DNA is TGTGCCAGCGAACCGACTAGCGGGAGCGGGGCAGATACGCAGTATTTT. Based on the CDR3 plus reference TRBV28 and TRBJ2-3, the full variable domain is DVKVTQSSRYLVKRTGEKVFLECVQDMDHENMFWYRQDPGLGLRLIYFSYDVKMKEKGDIPEGYSVSREKKERFSLILESASTNQTSMYLCASEPTSGSGADTQYFGPGTRLTVL.

J is TRBJ2-3 and V is TRBV2, with 10 bases lining up with TRBD2. The CDR3 runs to 14 residues. CDR1 and CDR2 (germline): SNHLY, FYNNEI. V shed 7 bases, J shed 5 bases, and the junction held 6 bases outside the gene matches. The CDR3 region is CASKREGQVDTQYF. CDR3 nucleotides: TGTGCCAGCAAGCGGGAGGGCCAGGTAGATACGCAGTATTTT.

V and J are TRBV28 and TRBJ1-1; D might be TRBD1 (5 bases). The V gene's germline CDR1 is MDHEN and CDR2 SYDVKM. This CDR3 region has 15 residues. The V and J ends lost 6 bases and 7 bases respectively, with 21 bases between them. The CDR3 nucleotides read TGTGCCAGCAGGACCCTGGCAGGGTCTGTTGGTGAAGCTTTCTTT. Amino acids: CASRTLAGSVGEAFF.

The chain uses TRBV7-3 and TRBJ1-3; 12 nucleotides line up with TRBD1. From germline, CDR1 is SGHTA and CDR2 FQGTGA. This CDR3 spans 19 amino acids. The trim removed 1 base at V and 4 bases at J, leaving 11 bases unmatched. This chain's CDR3 is CASSLRPGQGAFTGNTIYF. Written as DNA, the CDR3 is TGTGCCAGCAGCTTAAGACCGGGACAGGGGGCCTTCACCGGAAACACCATATATTTT.

This chain uses TRBV7-8 with TRBJ2-7; 8 nucleotides align to TRBD2. The CDR3 loop spans 16 amino acids. Germline CDR1 is SGHVS and CDR2 is FQNEAQ. The V and J ends lost 1 base and 3 bases, in that order; junction bases with no gene match: 8. CDR3 coding DNA: TGTGCCAGCAGCTTAGGTGGTGGCGGGAGGCTCTACGAGCAGTACTTC. This gives the protein CASSLGGGGRLYEQYF.

V is TRBV15 and J is TRBJ2-6, with D perhaps TRBD2 (5 bases). Germline V gene lookup returns CDR1 LNHNV and CDR2 YYDKDF (reference sequence). V was trimmed by 0 bases and J by 16 bases, leaving 10 bases between them. This CDR3 spans 12 amino acids. This chain's CDR3 is CATSRDRGWLTF. In DNA, the CDR3 is TGTGCCACCAGCAGAGATCGAGGGTGGCTGACTTTC.

The chain is built from TRBV6-4 and TRBJ1-5; D is possibly TRBD1 (6 bases). Trimming cost V 2 bases and J 6 bases, with 11 bases left between them. Germline CDR1 and CDR2: MRHNA and SNTAGT. The CDR3 loop spans 14 amino acids. CDR3 sequence reads: CASSDGRGTQPQHF. CDR3 DNA sequence: TGTGCCAGCAGTGACGGCAGGGGTACTCAGCCCCAGCATTTT.

This clone was picked up one time. V gene TRBV27 combines with J gene TRBJ2-3; D not resolved. This CDR3 has 14 amino acids. CDR1 and CDR2 from the germline V gene are MNHEY and SMNVEV (reference sequence). Between the trimmed V and J ends, which lost 5 bases and 4 bases, there was a span of 13 bases. This CDR3 reads CASSRRLAADTQYF. CDR3 bases: TGTGCCAGCAGTCGGCGCTTAGCCGCAGATACGCAGTATTTT.

The gene calls are TRBV10-1 and TRBJ1-2; TRBD1 might be the D (5 bases). The germline V gene has CDR1 WNHNN and CDR2 SYGVQD (reference sequence). The CDR3 spans 13 residues. The V and J ends lost 0 bases and 9 bases respectively, with 11 bases between them. CDR3 DNA sequence: TGCGCCAGCAGTGAGTCCTCGGGACTGAGCTACACCTTC. Its protein product is CASSESSGLSYTF.

This chain's CDR3 is CASSARTGYDSYEQYF. CDR3 DNA sequence: TGTGCCAGCAGCGCCCGTACAGGCTATGACTCCTACGAGCAGTACTTC. The chain uses TRBV7-7 and TRBJ2-7; the D gene is possibly TRBD1 (5 bases). The CDR3 loop spans 16 amino acids. Germline V gives CDR1 SSHAT, CDR2 FNYEAQ (reference sequence). V lost 5 bases, J lost 0 bases, and 17 bases lay in between.

V and J are TRBV5-4 and TRBJ2-2; D possibly corresponds to TRBD1 (6 bases). The CDR3 is 15 amino acids. V was trimmed by 1 base and J by 0 bases, leaving 7 bases between them. The V gene's germline CDR1 is SGHNT and CDR2 YYREEE (reference sequence). CDR3 in amino acids: CASSLNRANTGELFF. The CDR3 region has the DNA TGTGCCAGCAGCTTGAACAGGGCGAACACCGGGGAGCTGTTTTTT.

This chain joins TRBV19 and TRBJ2-3, with 10 bases that match TRBD2. V shed 3 bases, J shed 6 bases, and the junction held 6 bases outside the gene matches. Germline V CDR1 and CDR2: LNHDA, SQIVND (reference sequence). CDR3 length equals 15 residues. For the CDR3, the DNA is TGTGCCAGTAGTATCGGTGGTAGCGGGAGGGATACGCAGTATTTT. Encoded protein: CASSIGGSGRDTQYF.

The chain joins TRBV7-9 to TRBJ2-3, with 7 positions matching TRBD2. CDR1 SEHNR and CDR2 FQNEAQ come from the germline V gene (reference sequence). Trimming at V came to 5 bases and at J to 4 bases, leaving 3 bases not matched to a gene. This CDR3 is 13 amino acids long. Written as DNA, the CDR3 is TGTGCCAGCAGCCCACTAGCGTCAGATACGCAGTATTTT. Translating gives CASSPLASDTQYF.

The chain recombines TRBV19 with TRBJ1-3; TRBD1 matches at 9 bases. CDR3 length: 13 amino acids. V lost 10 bases to trimming and J lost 7 bases; unmatched junction nucleotides: 8. Germline CDR1 is LNHDA and CDR2 is SQIVND (reference sequence). The CDR3 DNA is TGTGCCACTAGAGCCGGGACAGGGAACACCATATATTTT. Amino acid sequence: CATRAGTGNTIYF.

V is TRBV10-3 and J is TRBJ2-2; maybe TRBD2 (6 bases). V lost 2 bases and J 4 bases, leaving 11 bases between the germline ends. Germline V gives CDR1 ENHRY, CDR2 SYGVKD. CDR3 length: 15 residues. The DNA of the CDR3 is TGTGCCATCAGTGAGACGGGGGATGGCACCGGGGAGCTGTTTTTT. It encodes CAISETGDGTGELFF.

The chain is built from TRBV13 and TRBJ1-2; 8 nucleotides line up with TRBD1. Germline V gene data show CDR1 as PRHDT and CDR2 as FYEKMQ (reference sequence). The CDR3 has 16 amino acids. With V trimmed by 3 bases and J by 5 bases, 11 bases remained unmatched. The CDR3 loop reads CASSLGRGPLRYGYTF. The CDR3 bases are TGTGCCAGCAGCTTGGGCAGGGGGCCCCTGAGGTATGGCTACACCTTC.

CDR3 region: CASSPSREDEQYF. In DNA, the CDR3 is TGTGCCAGCAGTCCGAGCAGGGAAGACGAGCAGTACTTC. The genes are TRBV6-1 and TRBJ2-7, with D perhaps TRBD1 (5 bases). The CDR3 spans 13 residues. Germline values: CDR1 MNHNS, CDR2 SASEGT. Trimming shortened V by 5 bases and J by 5 bases, and 13 bases separated the two germline ends.

The chain carries TRBV9 and TRBJ2-1; D gene uncertain. With 3 bases removed from V and 0 bases from J, the gap between germline ends came to 10 bases. The CDR3 covers 15 residues. CDR1 is SGDLS and CDR2 is YYNGEE in the germline V gene. CDR3 coding DNA: TGTGCCAGCAGCGCCCACTCTAGCTCCTACAATGAGCAGTTCTTC. This codes for CASSAHSSSYNEQFF.

The chain uses TRBV11-2 and TRBJ2-3, with D hard to call. The length of the CDR3 is 12 residues. V gave up 5 bases and J gave up 3 bases, with 6 bases separating them. Germline V gene sequence: CDR1 SGHAT, CDR2 FQNNGV. The CDR3 coding sequence is TGTGCCAGCAGCCACTTGACAGATACGCAGTATTTT. It codes for CASSHLTDTQYF.

V gene TRBV2 combines with J gene TRBJ1-3; D is unclear. CDR3 length: 16 residues. With 2 bases removed from V and 0 bases from J, the gap between germline ends came to 11 bases. Germline loops: CDR1 SNHLY, CDR2 FYNNEI. The CDR3 spells CASSETDLSSGNTIYF. The CDR3 DNA is TGTGCCAGCAGTGAAACGGACTTGAGCTCTGGAAACACCATATATTTT.

The chain recombines TRBV7-8 with TRBJ2-5; D perhaps matches TRBD1 (5 bases). The CDR3 covers 19 residues. Per the germline V gene, CDR1 is SGHVS and CDR2 is FQNEAQ. V was clipped by 7 bases and J by 2 bases, with 29 bases between them. The CDR3 is CASTPKRTWGDWGQETQYF. In DNA form, the CDR3 reads TGTGCCAGCACCCCTAAACGGACATGGGGCGATTGGGGTCAAGAGACCCAGTACTTC.

The chain joins TRBV6-6 to TRBJ2-1; 7 positions agree with TRBD1. The CDR3 contains 13 residues. V trimming: 5 bases; J trimming: 7 bases; junction bases outside the gene matches: 5. CDR1 and CDR2 from the germline V gene are MNHNY and SVGAGI (reference sequence). Here the CDR3 reads CASSHRGRNEQFF. CDR3 sequence (DNA): TGTGCCAGCAGTCACAGGGGTAGAAATGAGCAGTTCTTC.